This TCR beta chain was sequenced in a study of T cells after yellow fever vaccination. On the study more broadly: The fractions with low cell numbers were processed using SMART-Seq v4 Ultra Low Input.

Germline V gene sequence: CDR1 SGHRS, CDR2 YFSETQ. V dropped 0 bases and J dropped 2 bases, with 13 bases sitting between them. The CDR3 is 16 amino acids. Researchers made TCR cDNA using 5'RACE template switching, and this step added a universal primer site and UMIs. One entry per CDR3 protein, called by TCRdb with MiXCR from the 5' RACE reads. The sample lists under 55,000 distinct CDR3 sequences, 6.5% to 8.5% occurring once. This sequence was found in a man aged 18 to 29 who received the YFV17D yellow fever vaccine. This rearrangement joins TRBV5-1 to TRBJ2-3, with D hard to call. The material sequenced was CD8+ T cells not binding an NS4B(214-222) dextramer, sorted from PBMCs, taken approximately 40 days after the first yellow fever vaccination. This CDR3 is CASSLARVRFTDTQYF. The CDR3 DNA reads as TGCGCCAGCAGCTTGGCACGGGTTCGGTTCACAGATACGCAGTATTTT.